Listed below are T cell receptor beta chains from one sample, sequenced in a study of shared clonotypes between healthy human individuals. The method was immunoSEQ multiplex PCR; TCRdb's version includes in-frame clones alone and lacks a portion of them. The sample records hundreds of thousands of clones, around 78% being singletons. The material sequenced was memory CD4+ T cells sorted from blood. These receptors were taken from a woman aged 30 to 39 in good health. The CDR3 runs from the conserved cysteine through the conserved F or W. The D gene is left open where the match is weak. Size values are once, few and many counts, or a class for expanded clones, and some rows have none.

NA	NA	TRBV29-1	TRBJ2-7	CSVEGRNRGNEQYF	TGCAGCGTTGAAGGCCGGAACCGGGGGAACGAGCAGTACTTC
NA	TRBD2	TRBV7-9	TRBJ2-5	CASLREGETQYF	TGTGCCAGCCTGCGGGAGGGTGAGACCCAGTACTTC
once	NA	TRBV28	TRBJ2-1	CASSPGTSSKNEQFF	TGTGCCAGCAGTCCTGGGACAAGTTCAAAAAATGAGCAGTTCTTC
few	NA	TRBV5-5	TRBJ1-1	CASSFQGDTEAFF	TGTGCCAGCAGCTTTCAGGGAGACACTGAAGCTTTCTTT
NA	NA	TRBV6-6	TRBJ2-7	CASRTTSSYEQYF	TGTGCCAGCAGAACGACTAGCTCCTACGAGCAGTACTTC
NA	TRBD2	TRBV6-1	TRBJ2-1	CASSEPSGLAGIYNEQFF	TGTGCCAGCAGTGAACCATCTGGACTAGCGGGTATTTACAATGAGCAGTTCTTC
NA	NA	TRBV29-1	TRBJ2-7	CSVETETAYEQYF	TGCAGCGTTGAAACAGAAACAGCCTACGAGCAGTACTTC
NA	TRBD2	TRBV5-1	TRBJ2-3	CASSLGGRADTDTQYF	TGCGCCAGCAGCTTGGGTGGGAGGGCCGATACAGATACGCAGTATTTT
NA	TRBD1	TRBV18	TRBJ2-7	CASSPGQGHFYEQYF	TGTGCCAGCTCACCGGGACAGGGGCATTTCTACGAGCAGTACTTC
NA	TRBD2	TRBV6-4	TRBJ2-1	CASERENFYNEQFF	TGTGCCAGCGAGCGGGAGAATTTTTACAATGAGCAGTTCTTC
NA	NA	TRBV20-1	TRBJ1-1	CSARFVRGAFF	TGCAGTGCTAGATTCGTAAGAGGAGCTTTCTTT
NA	TRBD1	TRBV6-6	TRBJ2-2	CASSYPGGNTGELFF	TGTGCCAGCAGTTACCCAGGGGGGAACACCGGGGAGCTGTTTTTT
NA	TRBD2	TRBV13	TRBJ2-1	CASSLDNWGLASSSYNEQFF	TGTGCCAGCAGCTTAGACAATTGGGGACTAGCGTCAAGCTCCTACAATGAGCAGTTCTTC
NA	TRBD2	TRBV5-1	TRBJ2-1	CASSLEAGEGEQFF	TGCGCCAGCAGCTTGGAGGCGGGAGAGGGAGAGCAGTTCTTC
NA	TRBD2	TRBV6-6	TRBJ2-3	CASSYSGGRSTDTQYF	TGTGCCAGCAGTTACTCCGGCGGGAGGTCGACAGATACGCAGTATTTT
NA	TRBD1	TRBV6-5	TRBJ2-5	CASSPRQGVRETQYF	TGTGCCAGCAGTCCGAGACAGGGCGTACGAGAGACCCAGTACTTC
NA	TRBD2	TRBV2	TRBJ2-1	CASGGTMSYNEQFF	TGTGCCAGTGGGGGGACTATGAGTTACAATGAGCAGTTCTTC
many	NA	TRBV28	TRBJ2-1	CASSAHEGVTYNEQFF	TGTGCCAGCAGTGCCCACGAAGGGGTGACCTACAATGAGCAGTTCTTC
NA	NA	TRBV30	TRBJ2-1	CAWRRRGVYNEQFF	TGTGCCTGGAGGCGCAGGGGAGTATACAATGAGCAGTTCTTC
NA	NA	TRBV19	TRBJ1-5	CASSRDGRSNQPQHF	TGTGCCAGTAGCCGGGACGGACGTAGCAATCAGCCCCAGCATTTT
NA	TRBD2	TRBV11-2	TRBJ2-5	CASSWTRSETQYF	TGTGCCAGCAGCTGGACTAGATCGGAGACCCAGTACTTC
NA	TRBD1	TRBV7-3	TRBJ2-3	CASSLSKTGTDTQYF	TGTGCCAGCAGCTTGAGTAAGACAGGGACAGATACGCAGTATTTT
NA	NA	TRBV28	TRBJ2-5	CASGLQETQYF	TGTGCCAGCGGTCTCCAAGAGACCCAGTACTTC
once	NA	TRBV5-1	TRBJ2-1	CASSSSSYNEQFF	TGCGCCAGCAGCTCTAGCTCCTACAATGAGCAGTTCTTC
few	TRBD1	TRBV28	TRBJ2-7	CASRPGQLTYEQYF	TGTGCCAGCAGGCCGGGACAGTTGACCTACGAGCAGTACTTC
NA	NA	TRBV29-1	TRBJ2-3	CSVGTDTQYF	TGCAGCGTGGGCACAGATACGCAGTATTTT